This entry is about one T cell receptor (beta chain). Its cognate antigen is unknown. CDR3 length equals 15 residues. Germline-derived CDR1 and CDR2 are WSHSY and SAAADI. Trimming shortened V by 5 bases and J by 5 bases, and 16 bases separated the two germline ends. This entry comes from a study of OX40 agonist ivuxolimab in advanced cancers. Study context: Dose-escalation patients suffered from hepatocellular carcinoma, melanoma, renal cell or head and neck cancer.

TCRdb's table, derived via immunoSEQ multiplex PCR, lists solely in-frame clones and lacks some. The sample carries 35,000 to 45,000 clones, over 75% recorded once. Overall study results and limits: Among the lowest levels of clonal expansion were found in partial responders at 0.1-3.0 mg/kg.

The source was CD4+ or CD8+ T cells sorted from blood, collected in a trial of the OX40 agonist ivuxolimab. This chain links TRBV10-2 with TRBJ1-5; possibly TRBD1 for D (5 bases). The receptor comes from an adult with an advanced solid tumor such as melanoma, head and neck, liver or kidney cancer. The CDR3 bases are TGCGCCAGCAGTCATTGGAACAGGAAAGATCAGCCCCAGCATTTT. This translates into CASSHWNRKDQPQHF.